Sequencing of this T cell receptor (beta chain) was carried out in a study of blood T cell repertoires in COVID-19. Germline values: CDR1 SGHNT, CDR2 YYREEE (reference sequence). The V end was cut by 4 bases, the J end by 1 base, with 11 bases between. The CDR3 contains 14 residues. Profiled with immunoSEQ multiplex PCR; TCRdb holds only in-frame clones, not every one. This table holds 180,000 or so clones, roughly 87% found once. This TCR was recovered from a woman between 50 and 59 years old with acute or convalescent COVID-19. This chain uses TRBV5-4 with TRBJ1-1, with D tentatively TRBD1 (6 bases). The specimen was peripheral blood. CDR3 loop: CASSQDRTNTEAFF. The CDR3 DNA reads TGTGCCAGCAGCCAAGACAGGACGAACACTGAAGCTTTCTTT.